These T cell receptor beta chains were read from a single sample in a study of identical twins. TCRdb fed the 5' RACE reads into MiXCR, producing one record per CDR3 protein. The data hold roughly 290,000 distinct CDR3 sequences, with approximately 8% observed a single time. These data were also reused for a study on yellow fever vaccine responses in identical twins.

Sample: memory (CD45RO+) T cells sorted from blood. The source is a woman younger than 30 in good health. Both conserved end residues are part of each CDR3. Fields, in order: D gene, V gene, J gene, clone size, CDR3 DNA, CDR3 protein. The D gene is left open where the match is weak. A row's size may be missing; if present it is once, few, many or a size class.

d_call: NA; v_call: TRBV6-5; j_call: TRBJ2-1; clone_size: NA; cdr3_nt: TGTGCCAGCAGTTCAGCCAGCGAGGGACTCGCATACAATGAGCAGTTCTTC; cdr3_aa: CASSSASEGLAYNEQFF
d_call: NA; v_call: TRBV18; j_call: TRBJ2-7; clone_size: NA; cdr3_nt: TGTGCCAGCTCACCAGAGTGGCGATCCTACGAGCAGTACTTC; cdr3_aa: CASSPEWRSYEQYF
d_call: NA; v_call: TRBV7-2; j_call: TRBJ2-1; clone_size: many; cdr3_nt: TGTGCCAGCAGCACGAGACAGATCAATGAGCAGTTCTTC; cdr3_aa: CASSTRQINEQFF
d_call: TRBD1; v_call: TRBV7-8; j_call: TRBJ2-3; clone_size: many; cdr3_nt: TGTGCCAGCAGCTACACCGGGACAGGGGGCGTAGATACGCAGTATTTT; cdr3_aa: CASSYTGTGGVDTQYF
d_call: NA; v_call: TRBV20-1; j_call: TRBJ1-1; clone_size: NA; cdr3_nt: TGCAGTGCTAGACCCGGGACGCTAAACACTGAAGCTTTCTTT; cdr3_aa: CSARPGTLNTEAFF
d_call: NA; v_call: TRBV10-3; j_call: TRBJ2-3; clone_size: NA; cdr3_nt: TGTGCCATCGCTCCGATTGGGGGTGTAGTTCTGCCACGGACGCAGTATTTT; cdr3_aa: CAIAPIGGVVLPRTQYF
d_call: TRBD1; v_call: TRBV12-3/TRBV12-4; j_call: TRBJ1-1; clone_size: few; cdr3_nt: TGTGCCAGCAGTCTCAGACAGGGAAGCGAAGCTTTCTTT; cdr3_aa: CASSLRQGSEAFF
d_call: NA; v_call: TRBV11-2; j_call: TRBJ2-3; clone_size: many; cdr3_nt: TGTGCCAGCAGCTTTACCCACACAGATACGCAGTATTTT; cdr3_aa: CASSFTHTDTQYF
d_call: NA; v_call: TRBV20-1; j_call: TRBJ2-1; clone_size: many; cdr3_nt: TGCAGTGCTAGAGGTAGTTTAACTTATCAGAATGAGCAGTTCTTC; cdr3_aa: CSARGSLTYQNEQFF
d_call: TRBD2; v_call: TRBV20-1; j_call: TRBJ2-2; clone_size: NA; cdr3_nt: TGCAGTGCTAGGGTAGCGGGGCGGAACACCGGGGAGCTGTTTTTT; cdr3_aa: CSARVAGRNTGELFF
d_call: NA; v_call: TRBV11-2; j_call: TRBJ2-3; clone_size: many; cdr3_nt: TGTGCCAGCAGCTTCCGGGCCCCAGATACGCAGTATTTT; cdr3_aa: CASSFRAPDTQYF